The 2 T cell receptor beta chains in this list originate from one sample, sequenced in a study of blood T cell repertoires in COVID-19. Generated by immunoSEQ multiplex PCR, the TCRdb table keeps only in-frame clones and is missing some. The sample has tens of thousands of clones, around 90% seen once. Sequencing input: peripheral blood. The receptors come from a human donor in a cohort sampled during active COVID-19.

The chain has TRBV6-5 and TRBJ2-7; possible D gene TRBD2, 6 bases. Germline V gives CDR1 MNHEY, CDR2 SVGAGI. This CDR3 has 12 residues. The V and J ends lost 6 bases and 6 bases respectively, with 12 bases between them. CDR3 bases: TGTGCCAGCAGCCCCGTGGGGGGCGAGCAGTACTTC. Its protein is CASSPVGGEQYF.

CDR3: CASSVPVEETQYF. Written as DNA, the CDR3 is TGTGCCAGCAGCGTTCCAGTTGAAGAGACCCAGTACTTC. V is TRBV5-4 and J is TRBJ2-5; D is unclear. Per germline, CDR1 SGHNT and CDR2 YYREEE (reference sequence). The germline V and J ends were trimmed by 4 bases and 3 bases, with 10 bases remaining between them. This CDR3 region has 13 residues.